This T cell receptor beta chain was sequenced in a study of blood T cell repertoires in COVID-19. The sample holds one count of this clone. With 4 bases clipped from V and 4 bases from J, the junction kept 6 bases outside the gene matches. In germline, CDR1 is SGHTA, CDR2 FQGNSA. The CDR3 is made up of 14 amino acids. In the original analysis: Quantification of nucleated cells was approximated via reference gene primer amplification. Using immunoSEQ multiplex PCR, the repertoire was profiled, and TCRdb retains in-frame clones only, with some absent. The V and J calls and clone size come from that table; D and trimming were worked out from the DNA. The sample consists of about 150,000 clones, under 90% of them appearing once.

Sequencing was carried out using peripheral blood. The V and J genes are TRBV7-2 and TRBJ2-5; 7 bases agree with TRBD1. The sequence came from a man between 60 and 75 years old with acute or convalescent COVID-19. CDR3 region: CASSSQTGSETQYF. CDR3 in DNA: TGTGCCAGCAGCTCCCAGACAGGGTCAGAGACCCAGTACTTC.